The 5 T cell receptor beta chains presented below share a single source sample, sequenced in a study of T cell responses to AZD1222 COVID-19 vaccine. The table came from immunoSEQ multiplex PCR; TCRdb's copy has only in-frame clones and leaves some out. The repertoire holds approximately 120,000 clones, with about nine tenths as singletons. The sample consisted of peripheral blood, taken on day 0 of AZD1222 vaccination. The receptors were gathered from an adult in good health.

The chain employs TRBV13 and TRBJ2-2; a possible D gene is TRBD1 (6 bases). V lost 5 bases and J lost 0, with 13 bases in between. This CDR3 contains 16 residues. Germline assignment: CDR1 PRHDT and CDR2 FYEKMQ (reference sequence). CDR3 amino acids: CASSIRTETNTGELFF. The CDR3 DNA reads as TGTGCCAGCAGCATCCGGACAGAGACGAACACCGGGGAGCTGTTTTTT.

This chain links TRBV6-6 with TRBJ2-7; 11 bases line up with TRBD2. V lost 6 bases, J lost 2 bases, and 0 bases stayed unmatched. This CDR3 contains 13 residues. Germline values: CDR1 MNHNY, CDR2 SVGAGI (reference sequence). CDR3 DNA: TGTGCCAGCAGACTAGCGGGAGCCTACGAGCAGTACTTC. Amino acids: CASRLAGAYEQYF.

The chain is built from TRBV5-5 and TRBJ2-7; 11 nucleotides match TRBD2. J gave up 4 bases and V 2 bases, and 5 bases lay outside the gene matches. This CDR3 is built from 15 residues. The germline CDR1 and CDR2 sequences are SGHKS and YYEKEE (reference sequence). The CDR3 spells CASSFGTSGDYEQYF. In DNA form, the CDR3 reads TGTGCCAGCAGCTTTGGGACTAGCGGAGATTACGAGCAGTACTTC.

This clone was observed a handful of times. Here the CDR3 DNA reads TGTGCCACCAGCGCCCCGGGCGGGGAGACCCAGTACTTC. Its protein product is CATSAPGGETQYF. The chain combines TRBV15 with TRBJ2-5; a possible D gene is TRBD2 (5 bases). The CDR3 consists of 13 residues. Trimming took off 5 bases at V and 5 bases at J, with 12 bases between the two ends. Germline CDR1 is LNHNV and CDR2 is YYDKDF (reference sequence).

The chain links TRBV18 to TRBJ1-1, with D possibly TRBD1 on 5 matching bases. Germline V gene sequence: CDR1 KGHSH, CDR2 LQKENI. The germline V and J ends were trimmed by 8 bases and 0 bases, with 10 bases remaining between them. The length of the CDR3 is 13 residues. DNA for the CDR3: TGTGCCAGCCATGGGACGGTGAACACTGAAGCTTTCTTT. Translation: CASHGTVNTEAFF.